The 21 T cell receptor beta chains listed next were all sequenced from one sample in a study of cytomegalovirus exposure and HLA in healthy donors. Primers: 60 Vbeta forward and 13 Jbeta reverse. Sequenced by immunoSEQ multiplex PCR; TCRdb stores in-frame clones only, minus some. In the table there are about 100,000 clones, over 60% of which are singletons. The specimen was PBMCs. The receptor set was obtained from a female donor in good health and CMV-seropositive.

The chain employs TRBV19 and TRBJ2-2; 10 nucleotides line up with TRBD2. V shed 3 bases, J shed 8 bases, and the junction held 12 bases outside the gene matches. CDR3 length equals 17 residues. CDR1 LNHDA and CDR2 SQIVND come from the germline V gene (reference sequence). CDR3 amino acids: CASSILLAGVRLGELFF. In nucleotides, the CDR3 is TGTGCCAGTAGTATCCTGCTAGCGGGAGTCCGCCTGGGGGAGCTGTTTTTT.

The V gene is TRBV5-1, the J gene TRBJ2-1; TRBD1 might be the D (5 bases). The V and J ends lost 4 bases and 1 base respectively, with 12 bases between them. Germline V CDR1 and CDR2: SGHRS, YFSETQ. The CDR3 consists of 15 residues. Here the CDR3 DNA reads TGCGCCAGCAGCGTGGACACATCATCCTACAATGAGCAGTTCTTC. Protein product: CASSVDTSSYNEQFF.

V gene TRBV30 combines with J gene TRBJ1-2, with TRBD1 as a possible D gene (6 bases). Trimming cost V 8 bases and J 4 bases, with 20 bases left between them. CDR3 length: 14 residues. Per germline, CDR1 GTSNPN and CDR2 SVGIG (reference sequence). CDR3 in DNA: TGTGCCATACCCGGGGGGGGCGGGTTCTATGGCTACACCTTC. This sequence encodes CAIPGGGGFYGYTF. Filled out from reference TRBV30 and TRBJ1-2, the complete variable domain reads SQTIHQWPATLVQPVGSPLSLECTVEGTSNPNLYWYRQAAGRGLQLLFYSVGIGQISSEVPQNLSASRPQDRQFILSSKKLLLSDSGFYLCAIPGGGGFYGYTFGSGTRLTVV.

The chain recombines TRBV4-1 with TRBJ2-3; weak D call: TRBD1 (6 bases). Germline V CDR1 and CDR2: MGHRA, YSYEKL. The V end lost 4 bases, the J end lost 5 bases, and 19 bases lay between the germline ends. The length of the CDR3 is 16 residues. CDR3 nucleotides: TGCGCCAGCAGCCCCATCCCGGGACACGGCGGAGATACGCAGTATTTT. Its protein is CASSPIPGHGGDTQYF.

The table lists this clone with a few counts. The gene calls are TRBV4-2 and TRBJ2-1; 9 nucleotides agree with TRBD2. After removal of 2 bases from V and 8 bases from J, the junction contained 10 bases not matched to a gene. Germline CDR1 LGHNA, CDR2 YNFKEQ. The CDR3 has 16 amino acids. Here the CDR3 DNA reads TGTGCCAGCAGCCAATATGGGCGGGGGGGCCGGGATGAGCAGTTCTTC. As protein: CASSQYGRGGRDEQFF.

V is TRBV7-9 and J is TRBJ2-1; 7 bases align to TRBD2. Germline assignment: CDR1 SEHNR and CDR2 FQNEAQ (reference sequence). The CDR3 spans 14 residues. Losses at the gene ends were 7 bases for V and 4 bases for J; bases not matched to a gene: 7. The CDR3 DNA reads TGTGCCAGCACTCGGGGGGACTCTTACAATGAGCAGTTCTTC. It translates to CASTRGDSYNEQFF.

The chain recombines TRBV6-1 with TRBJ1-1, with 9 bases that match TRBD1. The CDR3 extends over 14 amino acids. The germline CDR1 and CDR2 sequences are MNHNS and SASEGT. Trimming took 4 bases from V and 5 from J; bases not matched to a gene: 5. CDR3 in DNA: TGTGCCAGCAGTGTGGACAGGGGACGAACTGAAGCTTTCTTT. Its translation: CASSVDRGRTEAFF.

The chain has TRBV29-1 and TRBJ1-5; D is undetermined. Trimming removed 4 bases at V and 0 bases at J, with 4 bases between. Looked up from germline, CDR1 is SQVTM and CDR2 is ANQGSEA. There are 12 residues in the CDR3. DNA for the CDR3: TGCAGCGTTGCAAATAGCAATCAGCCCCAGCATTTT. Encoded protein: CSVANSNQPQHF.

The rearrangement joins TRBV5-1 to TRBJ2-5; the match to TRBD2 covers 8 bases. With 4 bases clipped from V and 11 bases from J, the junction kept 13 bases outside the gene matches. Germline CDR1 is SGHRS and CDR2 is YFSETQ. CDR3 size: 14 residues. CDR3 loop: CASSRGGTGTEQYF. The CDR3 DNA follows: TGCGCCAGCAGCCGGGGGGGGACGGGTACGGAGCAGTACTTC.

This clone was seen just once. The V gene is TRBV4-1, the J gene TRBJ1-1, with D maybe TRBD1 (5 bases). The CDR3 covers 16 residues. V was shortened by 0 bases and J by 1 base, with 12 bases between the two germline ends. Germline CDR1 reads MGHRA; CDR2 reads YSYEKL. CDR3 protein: CASSQDSGRANTEAFF. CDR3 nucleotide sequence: TGCGCCAGCAGCCAAGATTCGGGCAGGGCGAACACTGAAGCTTTCTTT.

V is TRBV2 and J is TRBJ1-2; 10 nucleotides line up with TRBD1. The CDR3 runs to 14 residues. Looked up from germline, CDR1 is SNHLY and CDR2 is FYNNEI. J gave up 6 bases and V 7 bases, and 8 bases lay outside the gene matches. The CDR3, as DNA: TGTGCCAGCATGAGGCTCGGGACAGGGGATGGCTACACCTTC. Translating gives CASMRLGTGDGYTF.

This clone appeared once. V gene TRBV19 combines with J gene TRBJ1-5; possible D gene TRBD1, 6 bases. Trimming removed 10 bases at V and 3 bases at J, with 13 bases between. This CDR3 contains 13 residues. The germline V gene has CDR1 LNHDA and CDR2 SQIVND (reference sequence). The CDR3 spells CATTDRTNQPQHF. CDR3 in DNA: TGTGCCACCACGGACAGAACCAATCAGCCCCAGCATTTT.

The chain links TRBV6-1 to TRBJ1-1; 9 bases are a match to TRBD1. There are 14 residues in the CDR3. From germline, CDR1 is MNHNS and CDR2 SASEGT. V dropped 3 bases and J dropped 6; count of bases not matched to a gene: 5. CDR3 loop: CASSDRQGVPEAFF. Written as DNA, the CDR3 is TGTGCCAGCAGTGATAGACAGGGGGTCCCTGAAGCTTTCTTT.

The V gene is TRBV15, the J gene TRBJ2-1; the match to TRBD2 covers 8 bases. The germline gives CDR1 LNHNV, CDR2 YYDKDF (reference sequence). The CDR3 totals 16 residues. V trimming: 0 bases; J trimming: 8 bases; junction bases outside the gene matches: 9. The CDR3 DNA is TGTGCCACCAGCAGAGATCAGTGGCGGGAGGTGGATGAGCAGTTCTTC. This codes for CATSRDQWREVDEQFF.

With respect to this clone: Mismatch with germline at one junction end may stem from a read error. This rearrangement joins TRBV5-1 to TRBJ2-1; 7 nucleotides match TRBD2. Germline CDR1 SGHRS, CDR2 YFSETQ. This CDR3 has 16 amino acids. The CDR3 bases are TGCGCCAGCAGCTTGGGGCTAGCGGTCTCCTACAATGGGCAGTTCTTC. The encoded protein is CASSLGLAVSYNGQFF.

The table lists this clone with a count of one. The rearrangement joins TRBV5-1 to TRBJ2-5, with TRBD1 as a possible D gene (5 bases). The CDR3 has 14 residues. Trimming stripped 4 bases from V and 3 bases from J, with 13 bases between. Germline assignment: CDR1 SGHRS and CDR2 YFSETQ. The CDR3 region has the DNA TGCGCCAGCAGCCTGATTACAGGAGAAGAGACCCAGTACTTC. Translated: CASSLITGEETQYF.

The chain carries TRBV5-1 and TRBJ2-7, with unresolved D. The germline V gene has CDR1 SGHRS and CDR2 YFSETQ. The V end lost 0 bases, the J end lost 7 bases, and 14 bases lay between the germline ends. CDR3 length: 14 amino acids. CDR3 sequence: CASSLGTNLWEQYF. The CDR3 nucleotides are TGCGCCAGCAGCTTGGGAACAAATTTATGGGAGCAGTACTTC.

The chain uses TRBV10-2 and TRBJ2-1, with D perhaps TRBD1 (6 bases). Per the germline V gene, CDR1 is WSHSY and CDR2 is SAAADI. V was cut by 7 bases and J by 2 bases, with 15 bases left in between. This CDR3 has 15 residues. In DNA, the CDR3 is TGCGCCAGCATCCCGACAGGCGACCCCTACAATGAGCAGTTCTTC. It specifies CASIPTGDPYNEQFF.

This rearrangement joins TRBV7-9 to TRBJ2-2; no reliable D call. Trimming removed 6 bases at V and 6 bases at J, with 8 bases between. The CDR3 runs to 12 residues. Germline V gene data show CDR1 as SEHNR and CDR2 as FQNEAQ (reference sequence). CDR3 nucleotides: TGTGCCAGCAGGACTCTCGCCGGGGAGCTGTTTTTT. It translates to CASRTLAGELFF. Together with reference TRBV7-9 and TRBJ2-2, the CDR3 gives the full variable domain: DTGVSQNPRHKITKRGQNVTFRCDPISEHNRLYWYRQTLGQGPEFLTYFQNEAQLEKSRLLSDRFSAERPKGSFSTLEIQRTEQGDSAMYLCASRTLAGELFFGEGSRLTVL.

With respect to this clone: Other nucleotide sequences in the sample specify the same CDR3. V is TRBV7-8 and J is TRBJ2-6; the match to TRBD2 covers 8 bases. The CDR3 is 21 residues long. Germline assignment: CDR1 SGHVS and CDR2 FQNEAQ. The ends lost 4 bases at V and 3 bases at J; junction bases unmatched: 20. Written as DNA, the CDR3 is TGTGCCAGCAGCTCCTTAGATGCGGGGGGCCTCGGGGTTAATGGGGCCAACGTCCTGACTTTC. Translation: CASSSLDAGGLGVNGANVLTF.

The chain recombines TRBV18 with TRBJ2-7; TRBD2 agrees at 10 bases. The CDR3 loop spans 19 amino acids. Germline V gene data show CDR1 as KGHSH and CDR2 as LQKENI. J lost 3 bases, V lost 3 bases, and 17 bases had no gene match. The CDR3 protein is CASSPLPRASGSYGYEQYF. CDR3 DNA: TGTGCCAGCTCACCGCTTCCCCGGGCTAGCGGGAGCTATGGCTACGAGCAGTACTTC. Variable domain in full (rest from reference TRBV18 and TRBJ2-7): NAGVMQNPRHLVRRRGQEARLRCSPMKGHSHVYWYRQLPEEGLKFMVYLQKENIIDESGMPKERFSAEFPKEGPSILRIQQVVRGDSAAYFCASSPLPRASGSYGYEQYFGPGTRLTVT.